These T cell receptor beta chains were read from a single sample in a study of shared clonotypes between healthy human individuals. This table comes from immunoSEQ multiplex PCR, and its TCRdb copy is limited to in-frame clones, with some not included. The data show approximately 1.5 million clones, 98% seen once. The specimen sequenced was naive CD4+ T cells sorted from blood. These receptors came from a man aged 25-40 years in good health. The CDR3 runs from the conserved cysteine through the conserved F or W. D genes are given only for firm matches. Expanded clones are given a class, and other clones once, few, many or no size at all.

size,V,J,D,CDR3
NA,TRBV7-2,TRBJ1-2,NA,CASSLEGGYVYGYTF
once,TRBV5-1,TRBJ2-5,TRBD2,CASSLLADYRETQYF
NA,TRBV18,TRBJ2-1,NA,CASSPEAPNRAREQFF
NA,TRBV7-6,TRBJ2-5,TRBD2,CASSQSGASGSGETQYF
once,TRBV19,TRBJ1-5,NA,CASSIVGSNQPQHF
NA,TRBV11-2,TRBJ2-6,NA,CASSLAPWSSGANVLTF
NA,TRBV5-1,TRBJ1-2,NA,CASSFGPSNYGYTF
NA,TRBV7-6,TRBJ2-1,NA,CASSLGPVDSNEQFF
NA,TRBV5-5,TRBJ2-1,NA,CASTYAEPNVGYNEQFF
NA,TRBV19,TRBJ1-1,NA,CASSIRAGGTEAFF
NA,TRBV9,TRBJ2-1,NA,CASSVGSAANEQFF
NA,TRBV5-4,TRBJ2-7,TRBD2,CASSLPGTRKHEQYF
NA,TRBV19,TRBJ1-1,NA,CASQNAHGGNTEAFF
NA,TRBV6-7,TRBJ2-3,NA,CASSYNSWGHRDTQYF
NA,TRBV20-1,TRBJ2-7,NA,CSARSTFEQYF
NA,TRBV5-1,TRBJ2-5,NA,CASSIGETQYF
NA,TRBV12-5,TRBJ2-1,NA,CASGSGVRGYNEQFF
once,TRBV10-3,TRBJ1-5,NA,CAISESGRGANQPQHF
NA,TRBV7-9,TRBJ2-1,NA,CARSPVDEQFF
NA,TRBV11-3,TRBJ2-1,TRBD1,CASSAAFRDRANEQFF
NA,TRBV12-2,TRBJ2-3,NA,CASRHRQGGADTQYF
NA,TRBV29-1,TRBJ1-1,NA,CSVVGGSTEAFF
NA,TRBV28,TRBJ2-7,NA,CASSSGGPSYEQYF
NA,TRBV11-2,TRBJ1-5,NA,CASSLDPVWPQHF
NA,TRBV18,TRBJ2-3,NA,CASSPRTVGDTQYF
NA,TRBV5-1,TRBJ1-4,NA,CASHIPNGGFQASEKLFF
NA,TRBV10-1,TRBJ2-1,TRBD2,CASTRTSGIHNEQFF
NA,TRBV28,TRBJ1-4,NA,CASSPPGYGEKLFF
NA,TRBV18,TRBJ2-4,TRBD1,CASSPRDRVGKNIQYF
NA,TRBV28,TRBJ2-7,TRBD1,CASSFETGGSYEQYF
NA,TRBV28,TRBJ2-7,NA,CASSLAPPTTEQYF
once,TRBV30,TRBJ2-2,NA,CAWSAAGTGELFF
NA,TRBV19,TRBJ2-7,NA,CASSIREASYEQYF
NA,TRBV4-3,TRBJ2-5,TRBD2,CASSQGRTSGFNLYQETQYF
NA,TRBV5-1,TRBJ2-2,TRBD1,CASTGTGSRTGELFF
NA,TRBV18,TRBJ2-5,TRBD1,CASSPRQGQETQYF
NA,TRBV2,TRBJ1-1,NA,CASNWRAKNTEAFF
NA,TRBV27,TRBJ2-7,TRBD2,CASSTLAGGPGQYF
once,TRBV4-1,TRBJ2-1,NA,CASSQGSEWEDSYNEQFF
NA,TRBV9,TRBJ2-7,NA,CASSVEQVSYEQYF
NA,TRBV4-1,TRBJ1-2,NA,CASSQDYVGLTYGYTF